This T cell receptor (beta chain) was recorded in a study of blood T cell repertoires in COVID-19. Turning to the study itself: PBMCs, B-cell-depleted T cells, or T cells were the source of the cDNA or gDNA that made up the material.

In the source study's methods: Amplifying reference gene primers gave estimates of nucleated cell counts. Generated by immunoSEQ multiplex PCR, the TCRdb table keeps only in-frame clones and is missing some. The DNA was the basis for D and trimming; V, J and clone size are from that table. The repertoire includes under 200,000 clones, more than 75% of them detected once, and more than 5% sits in the top ten. Specimen: peripheral blood. The receptor comes from a woman between 50 and 59 years old with COVID-19, enrolled during active disease.

DNA of the CDR3: TGTGCCAGCAGCTTAGGGGCGCGGGGCAACGCAGATACGCAGTATTTT. This encodes CASSLGARGNADTQYF. The chain joins TRBV7-2 to TRBJ2-3; perhaps TRBD2 as D (6 bases). There are 16 residues in the CDR3. Per germline, CDR1 SGHTA and CDR2 FQGNSA. Trimming removed 1 base at V and 4 bases at J, with 15 bases between.